Listed here is a single TCR beta chain. The length of the CDR3 is 16 residues. The V segment lost 5 bases and the J segment 6 bases; nucleotides outside the gene matches: 9. From germline, CDR1 is LNHDA and CDR2 SQIVND (reference sequence). Authors' data handling: Reference gene primer amplification yielded estimated nucleated cell counts. Only in-frame clones appear in the TCRdb table, and some are missing; sequencing was by immunoSEQ multiplex PCR. V, J and clone size derive from that table, while D and trimming were established from the DNA sequence. The sample holds fewer than 350,000 clones, around 86% seen once. The sample is drawn from a study of blood T cell repertoires in COVID-19. At the level of the study: Material from acute and convalescent COVID-19 was sourced from the United States, Italy and Spain. PBMCs, B-cell-depleted T cells, or T cells were the source of the cDNA or gDNA that made up the material.

The rearrangement uses TRBV19 and TRBJ2-2; 10 nucleotides line up with TRBD2. Material: peripheral blood. The source is a woman aged 25-40 years who had recovered from COVID-19. CDR3 bases: TGTGCCAGTAGTTCTATCGGCCTAGCGGGGGCCGGGGAGCTGTTTTTT. It yields the protein CASSSIGLAGAGELFF.